Included here is one T cell receptor (beta chain) sequence, with context. Its target is not known. Measured with immunoSEQ multiplex PCR; TCRdb has only the in-frame clones, and not every one. The table lists tens of thousands of clones, around 87% of them singletons. The V gene lost 3 bases and the J gene lost 0 bases, with 9 bases spanning the gap. The V gene's germline CDR1 is GTSNPN and CDR2 SVGIG (reference sequence). This CDR3 contains 14 residues. This sample stems from a study of OX40 agonist ivuxolimab in advanced cancers. Overall study context: Ivuxolimab, which patients received intravenously every 2 weeks, was dosed at 0.01 to 10 mg/kg. Findings of the study overall: Low normalized T-cell clonal expansion was also seen in some nonresponders.

The sequenced sample was CD4+ or CD8+ T cells sorted from blood, obtained in a trial of the OX40 agonist ivuxolimab. The source is an adult with an advanced solid tumor such as melanoma, head and neck, liver or kidney cancer. J is TRBJ1-5 and V is TRBV30; D remains ambiguous. CDR3 bases: TGTGCCTGGAGGGCGCCGGATAGCAATCAGCCCCAGCATTTT. Its protein product is CAWRAPDSNQPQHF.